A single sample gave rise to the 25 T cell receptor beta chains below, sequenced in a study of cytomegalovirus exposure and HLA in healthy donors. 60 Vbeta and 13 Jbeta primers were used in PCR. Libraries were prepared by immunoSEQ multiplex PCR; TCRdb keeps only in-frame clonotypes and omits some of them. This sample yields 45,000 to 60,000 clones, of which around 70% are seen a single time; about 3% belongs to the top ten. The material sequenced was PBMCs. The source is a man aged 18 to 30 in good health and CMV-seronegative.

The V call is TRBV5-1, the J call TRBJ2-2; 9 bases are a match to TRBD2. V shed 4 bases and J 4 bases; nucleotides not matched to a gene: 14. Germline CDR1 SGHRS, CDR2 YFSETQ. This CDR3 has 18 residues. CDR3 residues: CASSTTLAGSLGTGELFF. Here the CDR3 DNA reads TGCGCCAGCAGCACCACACTAGCGGGCTCGCTCGGCACCGGGGAGCTGTTTTTT.

The V and J genes are TRBV7-9 and TRBJ2-2; a possible D gene is TRBD2 (5 bases). Germline V gene data show CDR1 as SEHNR and CDR2 as FQNEAQ (reference sequence). The length of the CDR3 is 14 residues. With 4 bases removed from V and 5 bases from J, the gap between germline ends came to 11 bases. The CDR3 coding sequence is TGTGCCAGCAGCTGGGAGTTGTATACCGGGGAGCTGTTTTTT. Protein product: CASSWELYTGELFF.

The chain uses TRBV5-6 and TRBJ1-2, with D possibly matching TRBD1 (6 bases). The CDR3 covers 16 residues. From germline, CDR1 is SGHDT and CDR2 YYEEEE. V lost 5 bases, J lost 1 base, and 18 bases lay in between. The CDR3 spells CASSPTGTQNNYGYTF. The CDR3 DNA follows: TGTGCCAGCAGTCCGACCGGGACACAGAATAACTATGGCTACACCTTC.

This clone appeared a few times. The rearrangement uses TRBV4-3 and TRBJ2-1; 8 nucleotides match TRBD2. The germline V gene has CDR1 LGHNA and CDR2 YSLEER. This CDR3 has 20 residues. With 2 bases clipped from V and 0 bases from J, the junction kept 15 bases outside the gene matches. The CDR3 region has the DNA TGCGCCAGCAGCCAAAGCGGGAGCGAGGTCTTACGAAGCTCCTACAATGAGCAGTTCTTC. Encoded protein: CASSQSGSEVLRSSYNEQFF.

The chain links TRBV28 to TRBJ1-2, with no clear D. CDR3 length equals 14 residues. Germline V gene data show CDR1 as MDHEN and CDR2 as SYDVKM. The V end was cut by 8 bases, the J end by 4 bases, with 17 bases between. This chain's CDR3 is CASPGGRAGYGYTF. CDR3 bases: TGTGCCAGCCCGGGAGGACGAGCGGGCTATGGCTACACCTTC.

The chain carries TRBV10-3 and TRBJ1-6, with D unresolved. Trimming removed 10 bases from V and 6 bases from J, with 13 bases in between. Germline V gene lookup returns CDR1 ENHRY and CDR2 SYGVKD. The CDR3 runs to 13 residues. The CDR3 protein is CATRAGFNSPLHF. CDR3 in DNA: TGTGCCACGCGGGCGGGTTTTAATTCACCCCTCCACTTT.

The chain couples TRBV29-1 to TRBJ2-1, with D possibly TRBD1 on 5 matching bases. The V end lost 7 bases, the J end lost 4 bases, and 8 bases lay between the germline ends. The CDR3 runs 11 residues. The germline gives CDR1 SQVTM, CDR2 ANQGSEA. The chain's CDR3 is CSGNRYNEQFF. In nucleotides, the CDR3 is TGCAGCGGAAACAGGTACAATGAGCAGTTCTTC.

V is TRBV28 and J is TRBJ2-2; weak D call: TRBD1 (5 bases). CDR1 MDHEN and CDR2 SYDVKM come from the germline V gene. The V end lost 8 bases, the J end lost 6 bases, and 19 bases lay between the germline ends. The CDR3 is made up of 15 amino acids. The CDR3: CASSSTKTGSGELFF. CDR3 DNA sequence: TGTGCCAGCTCCTCCACGAAAACAGGCTCCGGGGAGCTGTTTTTT.

The J gene is TRBJ1-2, the V gene TRBV4-1; 8 positions match TRBD1. This CDR3 region has 15 residues. CDR1 is MGHRA, CDR2 YSYEKL, per germline. With 2 bases clipped from V and 2 bases from J, the junction kept 4 bases outside the gene matches. The CDR3 bases are TGCGCCAGCAGCCAACCGGACAGGGTCAACTATGGCTACACCTTC. Translated: CASSQPDRVNYGYTF.

The chain uses TRBV5-1 and TRBJ2-1, with 8 bases lining up with TRBD2. The CDR3 spans 13 residues. Germline-derived CDR1 and CDR2 are SGHRS and YFSETQ. The J segment lost 6 bases and the V segment lost 5 bases, leaving 4 bases of the junction unmatched. DNA of the CDR3: TGCGCCAGCAGGGCAGCGGGAGCCAATGAGCAGTTCTTC. It codes for CASRAAGANEQFF.

V gene TRBV6-5 combines with J gene TRBJ2-2, with 7 bases matching TRBD1. The CDR3 is 14 amino acids. Trimming removed 7 bases from V and 4 bases from J; junction bases left unmatched: 6. Germline loops: CDR1 MNHEY, CDR2 SVGAGI. CDR3 sequence (DNA): TGTGCCAGCAATCCCGGGACAGCCACCGGGGAGCTGTTTTTT. Translating it yields CASNPGTATGELFF.

This clone has a handful of counts. The CDR3: CASSVVPGSYEQYF. The CDR3 region has the DNA TGTGCCAGCAGCGTAGTCCCAGGGTCCTACGAGCAGTACTTC. The J gene is TRBJ2-7, the V gene TRBV9, with a possible D match to TRBD1 (5 bases). Trimming took off 0 bases at V and 1 base at J, with 8 bases between the two ends. Per germline, CDR1 SGDLS and CDR2 YYNGEE. The CDR3 extends over 14 amino acids.

The chain links TRBV6-5 to TRBJ1-5; TRBD1 matches 8 bases. V shed 6 bases, J shed 7 bases, and the junction held 11 bases outside the gene matches. The CDR3 is 15 residues long. CDR1 and CDR2 from the germline V gene are MNHEY and SVGAGI. As DNA, the CDR3 is TGTGCCAGCAGAACCGGACAGGGAGTGGGCCAGCCCCAGCATTTT. Translated, it gives CASRTGQGVGQPQHF.

This clone occurred a few times. This chain links TRBV6-5 with TRBJ1-2; tentative D call: TRBD1 (6 bases). V was clipped by 5 bases and J by 1 base, with 11 bases between them. The CDR3 extends over 14 amino acids. Germline CDR1 MNHEY, CDR2 SVGAGI. Here the CDR3 reads CASSTRQDNYGYTF. In DNA form, the CDR3 reads TGTGCCAGCAGTACACGACAGGATAACTATGGCTACACCTTC.

This clone appeared a single time. This chain uses TRBV7-9 with TRBJ2-7; a weak D match, TRBD2 (6 bases). Per the germline V gene, CDR1 is SEHNR and CDR2 is FQNEAQ (reference sequence). Trimming took 4 bases from V and 2 from J, leaving 15 bases between them. The CDR3 length is 15 residues. CDR3 region: CASSSRIAEPYEQYF. In DNA, the CDR3 is TGTGCCAGCAGCTCCCGGATAGCGGAGCCCTACGAGCAGTACTTC.

J is TRBJ2-7 and V is TRBV11-1; no clear D gene. Trimming shortened V by 0 bases and J by 1 base, and 4 bases separated the two germline ends. CDR1 is SGHAT and CDR2 is FQDESV in the germline V gene (reference sequence). The CDR3 spans 13 residues. The CDR3 DNA reads TGTGCCAGCAGCTTAGCTCCATCCTACGAGCAGTACTTC. Its protein product is CASSLAPSYEQYF.

The chain links TRBV29-1 to TRBJ2-3; 7 nucleotides match TRBD1. Germline V lookup: CDR1 SQVTM, CDR2 ANQGSEA. The junction had 14 bases not matched to a gene; V was cut back by 7 bases and J by 4 bases. The CDR3 totals 15 residues. In DNA form, the CDR3 reads TGCAGCGGCGATCGAGGGGGCGCAGGTTCAGATACGCAGTATTTT. Translation: CSGDRGGAGSDTQYF.

The rearrangement uses TRBV7-9 and TRBJ1-5; 11 bases are shared with TRBD1. This CDR3 region has 14 residues. Losses at the gene ends were 5 bases for V and 5 bases for J; bases not matched to a gene: 2. CDR1 and CDR2 from the germline V gene are SEHNR and FQNEAQ (reference sequence). The CDR3 here is CASSGQGADQPQHF. CDR3 nucleotide sequence: TGTGCCAGCAGCGGACAGGGGGCTGATCAGCCCCAGCATTTT.

V gene TRBV6-5 combines with J gene TRBJ2-1; 10 positions agree with TRBD2. Trimming removed 0 bases from V and 8 bases from J; junction bases left unmatched: 7. The CDR3 runs 16 residues. Germline values: CDR1 MNHEY, CDR2 SVGAGI. The CDR3 here is CASSYSSGRANDEQFF. Here the CDR3 DNA reads TGTGCCAGCAGTTACTCAAGCGGGAGGGCTAACGATGAGCAGTTCTTC.

This chain joins TRBV9 and TRBJ2-5; 7 positions match TRBD2. V lost 0 bases and J lost 2; bases outside the gene matches: 4. In germline, CDR1 is SGDLS, CDR2 YYNGEE. This CDR3 comprises 15 residues. The CDR3: CASSVAGGKQETQYF. DNA for the CDR3: TGTGCCAGCAGCGTAGCGGGGGGAAAACAAGAGACCCAGTACTTC. Full variable domain (outside the CDR3, taken from reference TRBV9 and TRBJ2-5): DSGVTQTPKHLITATGQRVTLRCSPRSGDLSVYWYQQSLDQGLQFLIQYYNGEERAKGNILERFSAQQFPDLHSELNLSSLELGDSALYFCASSVAGGKQETQYFGPGTRLLVL.

This clone was detected once. The J gene is TRBJ2-5, the V gene TRBV13; TRBD2 might be the D (6 bases). The germline V gene has CDR1 PRHDT and CDR2 FYEKMQ (reference sequence). V was clipped by 5 bases and J by 4 bases, with 14 bases between them. The CDR3 has 14 amino acids. The CDR3 DNA sequence: TGTGCCAGCAGCGAAAGGGAGGAAGCAGAGACCCAGTACTTC. This translates into CASSEREEAETQYF.

This chain joins TRBV30 and TRBJ2-1; the match to TRBD2 covers 7 bases. Germline CDR1 and CDR2: GTSNPN and SVGIG (reference sequence). The CDR3 has 16 residues. The V and J ends lost 0 bases and 0 bases, in that order; junction bases with no gene match: 5. In nucleotides, the CDR3 is TGTGCCTGGAGTGTACGGGGCGGGAGCTCCTACAATGAGCAGTTCTTC. Amino acids: CAWSVRGGSSYNEQFF.

The chain links TRBV5-1 to TRBJ2-6; possibly TRBD2 for D (7 bases). Between the trimmed V and J ends, which lost 6 bases and 0 bases, there was a span of 13 bases. In germline, CDR1 is SGHRS, CDR2 YFSETQ. The CDR3 runs 16 residues. The CDR3 reads CASTRGGGSGANVLTF. CDR3 bases: TGCGCCAGCACTAGGGGAGGGGGCTCTGGGGCCAACGTCCTGACTTTC.

The chain combines TRBV10-3 with TRBJ1-2, with no clear D. CDR3 length: 13 residues. The germline CDR1 and CDR2 sequences are ENHRY and SYGVKD. V was shortened by 10 bases and J by 6 bases, with 18 bases between the two germline ends. CDR3 in amino acids: CATQQRVTDGYTF. CDR3 nucleotide sequence: TGTGCCACCCAGCAGAGGGTTACCGATGGCTACACCTTC.

The chain employs TRBV15 and TRBJ2-4; D not resolved. The V end lost 1 base, the J end lost 6 bases, and 10 bases lay between the germline ends. In germline, CDR1 is LNHNV, CDR2 YYDKDF (reference sequence). This CDR3 is 14 amino acids long. The CDR3 DNA sequence: TGTGCCACCAGCAGAGCCGGAGAAGGAAACATTCAGTACTTC. Residues: CATSRAGEGNIQYF. The whole variable domain, remainder taken from reference TRBV15 and TRBJ2-4, is DAMVIQNPRYQVTQFGKPVTLSCSQTLNHNVMYWYQQKSSQAPKLLFHYYDKDFNNEADTPDNFQSRRPNTSFCFLDIRSPGLGDTAMYLCATSRAGEGNIQYFGAGTRLSVL.